Shown below are 9 T cell receptor beta chains from a single sample sequenced in a study of beta chain features in type 1 diabetes (dated by TCRdb to the late 2010s). Library preparation used the immunoSEQ multiplex PCR assay. The High Capacity cDNA Reverse Transcription Kit was used to reverse transcribe all of the isolated RNA, meaning that expressed TCRB transcripts were what got sequenced. Drawn from immuneACCESS, this table holds only the in-frame rearrangements with V and J called that TCRdb kept. Clones are partly lost; checked studies trace under half to an unresolved V gene and leave the rest unexplained. The sample contains 40,000 or so clones, about 51% of them found a single time. The ten top clones hold roughly 2% of the sample. Sequencing was performed on Tregs from blood. The cell subset or site label on this specimen signifies: regulatory CD4+ T cells. These receptors originate from a woman younger than 35 in good health.

This clone has a handful of counts. This CDR3 is also generated by other DNA sequences in the sample. The J gene is TRBJ1-5, the V gene TRBV11-2, with a possible D match to TRBD1 (5 bases). Trimming shortened V by 3 bases and J by 4 bases, and 7 bases separated the two germline ends. The CDR3 runs 13 residues. Germline values: CDR1 SGHAT, CDR2 FQNNGV. CDR3 DNA sequence: TGTGCCAGCAGCTTGGGACTTAATCAGCCCCAGCATTTT. Its translation: CASSLGLNQPQHF.

The V and J genes are TRBV21-1 and TRBJ2-3; TRBD1 is the table's D call, not checked against the DNA. TRBV21-1 is a pseudogene locus. This CDR3 is 17 amino acids long. The CDR3 bases are TGTGCCAGCAGTCCCCCCCGGCTCCCCAGGGGTAGAGATACGCAGTATTTT. Protein sequence: CASSPPRLPRGRDTQYF.

The rearrangement uses TRBV4-1 and TRBJ2-1, with D tentatively TRBD2 (6 bases). Germline V CDR1 and CDR2: MGHRA, YSYEKL. Trimming took off 6 bases at V and 0 bases at J, with 9 bases between the two ends. The CDR3 is made up of 14 amino acids. The CDR3 spells CASSSGDSYNEQFF. The CDR3 DNA is TGCGCCAGCAGTAGCGGAGACTCCTACAATGAGCAGTTCTTC.

This chain uses TRBV14 with TRBJ2-1, with 10 nucleotides matching TRBD2. The CDR3 sequence is 17 residues long. Germline-derived CDR1 and CDR2 are SGHDN and FVKESK. The junction had 11 bases not matched to a gene; V was cut back by 4 bases and J by 5 bases. The CDR3 sequence: CASSPRSSGRYNNEQFF. The CDR3 DNA reads as TGTGCCAGCAGCCCTCGGTCTAGCGGGAGATATAACAATGAGCAGTTCTTC.

Regarding this clone: At one of its ends the junction is not consistent with the germline gene, which may arise from a read error. The rearrangement joins TRBV7-7 to TRBJ2-1; TRBD2 agrees at 9 bases. Looked up from germline, CDR1 is SSHAT and CDR2 is FNYEAQ (reference sequence). This CDR3 comprises 15 residues. The DNA for the CDR3 is TGTGCTAGCAGCACCGGGACTAGCTTAGTCAATGAGCAGTTCTTC. Its protein product is CASSTGTSLVNEQFF.

CDR3 in amino acids: CASSGGGFGNTEAFF. The CDR3 coding sequence is TGTGCCAGCAGTGGTGGGGGCTTCGGAAACACTGAAGCTTTCTTT. This chain links TRBV6-1 with TRBJ1-1; tentative D call: TRBD1 (6 bases). The length of the CDR3 is 15 residues. The germline V gene has CDR1 MNHNS and CDR2 SASEGT. V lost 4 bases, J lost 2 bases, and 14 bases lay in between.

CDR3 DNA sequence: TGTGCCAGCTCACAAGAATCAGGGGAGGGCTATGGCTACACCTTC. It yields the protein CASSQESGEGYGYTF. V is TRBV18 and J is TRBJ1-2, with a tentative D call TRBD1 (6 bases). The CDR3 has 15 amino acids. The germline V gene encodes CDR1 KGHSH and CDR2 LQKENI. The germline V and J ends were trimmed by 4 bases and 4 bases, with 16 bases remaining between them.

The CDR3: CASSYVKLGYEQFF. The CDR3 DNA sequence: TGTGCCAGCAGTTACGTAAAGCTAGGTTATGAGCAGTTCTTC. The genes are TRBV6-6 and TRBJ2-1; D unresolved. Trimming took off 2 bases at V and 8 bases at J, with 13 bases between the two ends. This CDR3 comprises 14 residues. Germline-derived CDR1 and CDR2 are MNHNY and SVGAGI (reference sequence).

This sequence joins TRBV7-6 and TRBJ2-2; 8 bases map to TRBD2. Germline CDR1 is SGHVS and CDR2 is FNYEAQ. The V gene end was trimmed by 5 bases and the J gene end by 2 bases; junction bases not matched to a gene: 4. The CDR3 loop spans 15 amino acids. The CDR3 nucleotides read TGTGCCAGCAGCCCTAGGACTAGCAACACCGGGGAGCTGTTTTTT. Protein product: CASSPRTSNTGELFF.